In its sample, the clone carrying this T cell receptor (beta chain) was seen once. Assay: immunoSEQ multiplex PCR; the TCRdb copy retains only in-frame clones and omits some. Seen here are around 65,000 clones, around 90% observed once, and the top ten hold roughly a tenth. This entry is derived from a study of OX40 agonist ivuxolimab in advanced cancers. From germline, CDR1 is SGHRS and CDR2 YFSETQ. The CDR3 totals 15 residues. The junction had 5 bases not matched to a gene; V was cut back by 2 bases and J by 5 bases. V gene TRBV5-1 combines with J gene TRBJ2-7; 12 bases agree with TRBD2. Material: CD4+ or CD8+ T cells sorted from blood, obtained in a trial of the OX40 agonist ivuxolimab. This receptor was obtained from an adult with an advanced solid tumor such as melanoma, head and neck, liver or kidney cancer. CDR3 protein: CASSFLAGGPNEQYF. The CDR3 DNA follows: TGCGCCAGCAGCTTCCTAGCGGGAGGGCCAAACGAGCAGTACTTC. Looking up the rest from reference TRBV5-1 and TRBJ2-7 gives the full variable domain: KAGVTQTPRYLIKTRGQQVTLSCSPISGHRSVSWYQQTPGQGLQFLFEYFSETQRNKGNFPGRFSGRQFSNSRSEMNVSTLELGDSALYLCASSFLAGGPNEQYFGPGTRLTVT.